The 11 T cell receptor beta chains given below trace back to one sample, sequenced in a study of T-cell reconstitution after alpha-beta-depleted transplantation in children. Molecular barcoding with unique molecular identifiers was used for the TCRbeta library. TCRdb called the PCR reads again in MiXCR, with one record for every CDR3 protein. The sample includes 200,000 to 250,000 distinct CDR3 sequences, around 11% of them seen just once. Source: PBMCs from the stem cell graft donor, taken from the stem cell graft. All receptors derive from a human donor who donated a stem cell graft to a child with acute lymphoblastic leukemia.

This clonotype was seen at least ten times. The chain uses TRBV12-3 or TRBV12-4 and TRBJ1-3; no clear D. V lost 3 bases to trimming and J lost 0 bases, with 9 bases between them. The CDR3 is 15 amino acids. The CDR3 is CASSLGITSGNTIYF. Here the CDR3 DNA reads TGTGCCAGCAGTTTGGGCATCACCTCTGGAAACACCATATATTTT.

This clonotype was found many times. The V gene is TRBV5-1, the J gene TRBJ2-2, with D perhaps matching TRBD2 (5 bases). The CDR3 loop spans 16 amino acids. CDR1 and CDR2 (germline): SGHRS, YFSETQ. V dropped 0 bases and J dropped 2 bases, with 11 bases sitting between them. CDR3 bases: TGCGCCAGCAGCTTGGAGGTCAGCGGAAACACCGGGGAGCTGTTTTTT. It codes for CASSLEVSGNTGELFF.

As regards this clonotype: A single base separates this from a much larger clone, so it may be a read error. CDR3 nucleotide sequence: TGTGCCAGCAGCACAGCTAGTGATGAGCAGTTCTTC. Encoded protein: CASSTASDEQFF. V is TRBV9 and J is TRBJ2-1; D is unresolved. V lost 4 bases, J lost 8 bases, and 10 bases lay in between. Germline assignment: CDR1 SGDLS and CDR2 YYNGEE. This CDR3 has 12 residues.

In the case of this clonotype: This sequence may be a read error, since a much larger clone differs from it by one base. This sequence joins TRBV29-1 and TRBJ1-2; weak D call: TRBD1 (5 bases). The CDR3 consists of 15 residues. Per the germline V gene, CDR1 is SQVTM and CDR2 is ANQGSEA. Trimming shortened V by 0 bases and J by 3 bases, and 14 bases separated the two germline ends. CDR3 in amino acids: CSVEDVQDSDYGYTF. The CDR3 bases are TGCAGCGTTGAAGATGTACAGGATTCTGACTATGGCTACACCTTC.

There are many counts of this clonotype. V and J are TRBV12-3 or TRBV12-4 and TRBJ1-2, with D perhaps TRBD1 (6 bases). The CDR3 spans 13 residues. V lost 5 bases, J lost 8 bases, and 15 bases lay in between. The CDR3 coding sequence is TGTGCCAGCAGTCCAAGGACAGCAAGAGGCTACACCTTC. Translation: CASSPRTARGYTF.

This clonotype was observed many times. The chain employs TRBV6-1 and TRBJ2-7, with D hard to call. The CDR3 spans 11 residues. With 8 bases removed from V and 5 bases from J, the gap between germline ends came to 10 bases. The germline gives CDR1 MNHNS, CDR2 SASEGT. CDR3 bases: TGTGCCAGCGTGAGTTTCAACGAGCAGTACTTC. As protein: CASVSFNEQYF.

The table lists this clonotype with many counts. This chain links TRBV9 with TRBJ1-1, with D possibly matching TRBD1 (6 bases). This CDR3 has 14 amino acids. Germline CDR1 reads SGDLS; CDR2 reads YYNGEE. V was shortened by 4 bases and J by 7 bases, with 17 bases between the two germline ends. The DNA of the CDR3 is TGTGCCAGCAGCCCCAGACAGGTACCCGATGAAGCTTTCTTT. Translating it yields CASSPRQVPDEAFF.

At least ten counts were recorded for this clonotype. The chain joins TRBV20-1 to TRBJ1-1; D ambiguous. In germline, CDR1 is DFQATT, CDR2 SNEGSKA (reference sequence). The V end lost 4 bases, the J end lost 2 bases, and 8 bases lay between the germline ends. The CDR3 contains 12 residues. As DNA, the CDR3 is TGCAGTGCTAATCCAGCCAACACTGAAGCTTTCTTT. This encodes CSANPANTEAFF.

This chain links TRBV6-2 or TRBV6-3 with TRBJ2-7, with 12 nucleotides matching TRBD2. After removal of 5 bases from V and 5 bases from J, the junction contained 4 bases not matched to a gene. Per germline, CDR1 MNHEY and CDR2 SVGEGT. There are 14 residues in the CDR3. The CDR3 loop reads CASSLTSGSHEQYF. CDR3 nucleotides: TGTGCCAGCAGTCTGACTAGCGGGAGCCACGAGCAGTACTTC.

This clonotype occurred many times. This chain links TRBV6-2 or TRBV6-3 with TRBJ1-4; no clear D gene. The V gene's germline CDR1 is MNHEY and CDR2 SVGEGT. Trimming pared 4 bases from V and 8 bases from J, leaving 14 bases between. CDR3 length equals 14 residues. CDR3 sequence reads: CASSSSMEEEKLFF. CDR3 DNA: TGTGCCAGCAGTTCGTCGATGGAGGAGGAAAAACTGTTTTTT.

This clonotype was seen a handful of times. J is TRBJ1-1 and V is TRBV28; D ambiguous. Germline assignment: CDR1 MDHEN and CDR2 SYDVKM. The V gene lost 11 bases and the J gene lost 0 bases, with 16 bases spanning the gap. The CDR3 sequence is 14 residues long. The DNA for the CDR3 is TGTGCCGGCGGAAGGGCCAGCATGAACACTGAAGCTTTCTTT. As protein: CAGGRASMNTEAFF. Using reference TRBV28 and TRBJ1-1 for the parts outside the CDR3, the full variable domain is DVKVTQSSRYLVKRTGEKVFLECVQDMDHENMFWYRQDPGLGLRLIYFSYDVKMKEKGDIPEGYSVSREKKERFSLILESASTNQTSMYLCAGGRASMNTEAFFGQGTRLTVV.